This T cell receptor beta chain is drawn from a study of OX40 agonist ivuxolimab in advanced cancers. Points from the study as a whole: Both CD4+ and CD8+ T cell populations in blood had undergone clonal expansion by week 6 at 0.1 to 3.0 mg/kg.

On this clone: Its target is unknown.

Any history of autoimmune disease or systemic immunosuppression disqualified patients. Collection of blood occurred at baseline, at cycle 4 day 1, and at cycle 7 day 1. The CDR3 spans 19 residues. Germline CDR1 is SGDLS and CDR2 is YYNGEE. The V end was cut by 2 bases, the J end by 0 bases, with 22 bases between. The protocol was immunoSEQ multiplex PCR, while the TCRdb copy is restricted to in-frame clones and leaves out a portion. Here the sample spans approximately 76,000 clones, about nine tenths being singletons. The rearrangement uses TRBV9 and TRBJ2-3; D is possibly TRBD2 (6 bases). The sequencing used CD4+ or CD8+ T cells sorted from blood, collected in a trial of the OX40 agonist ivuxolimab. This TCR came from an adult with an advanced solid tumor such as melanoma, head and neck, liver or kidney cancer. The CDR3 is CASSVDSGTRGISTDTQYF. In DNA form, the CDR3 reads TGTGCCAGCAGCGTCGATAGCGGAACGAGGGGTATTAGCACAGATACGCAGTATTTT.